Described below is a single TCR beta chain sequence and its context. The sample is drawn from a study of control samples from healthy donors and cancer patients. Measured with immunoSEQ multiplex PCR; TCRdb has only the in-frame clones, and not every one. The data contain over 10,000 clones, about four fifths of them seen just once; the ten biggest clones take up roughly 8%. Trimming took off 6 bases at V and 2 bases at J, with 5 bases between the two ends. CDR1 SGHRS and CDR2 YFSETQ come from the germline V gene. This CDR3 has 11 amino acids. This clonotype originated in a male donor with melanoma. The chain links TRBV5-1 to TRBJ2-5, with no clear D. Specimen: formalin-fixed, paraffin-embedded tissue. CDR3 DNA: TGCGCCAGCAACTCTCAAGAGACCCAGTACTTC. Its translation is CASNSQETQYF. The complete variable domain, with remaining parts taken from reference TRBV5-1 and TRBJ2-5, reads KAGVTQTPRYLIKTRGQQVTLSCSPISGHRSVSWYQQTPGQGLQFLFEYFSETQRNKGNFPGRFSGRQFSNSRSEMNVSTLELGDSALYLCASNSQETQYFGPGTRLLVL.